A selection of T cell receptor beta chains follows, all from one sample in a study of regulatory T cells in long-lasting Graves disease. TCRdb re-derived calls from the multiplex PCR reads in MiXCR, one entry per CDR3 protein. Counted here are about 660,000 distinct CDR3 sequences, around 30% occurring once; the ten biggest clones make up about 42%. This specimen consisted of peripheral blood mononuclear cells (PBMCs), obtained when the disease was refractory, from a patient treated with antithyroid drugs. The receptors stem from a female donor with Graves disease. The CDR3 runs from the conserved cysteine through the conserved F or W. D genes are given only for firm matches. Clone size is given for some rows only: seen once, a few or many times, or a class if the clone is expanded.

many	15	.	TRBV19	TRBJ1-4	TGTGCCAGTAGTAGTACAGGTGCAACTAATGAAAAACTGTTTTTT	CASSSTGATNEKLFF
few	17	TRBD1	TRBV7-8	TRBJ1-5	TGTGCCAGCAGCTTAGGGGGGACAGGGGGCTCGGGGCAGCCCCAGCATTTT	CASSLGGTGGSGQPQHF
many	14	TRBD1	TRBV28	TRBJ1-1	TGTGCCAGCAGTCAAAACAGGGGCAGCACTGAAGCTTTCTTT	CASSQNRGSTEAFF
.	16	.	TRBV20-1	TRBJ1-4	TGCAGTGCTAGAGAGGTCAGGGGTACAACTAATGAAAAACTGTTTTTT	CSAREVRGTTNEKLFF
.	15	TRBD2	TRBV19	TRBJ2-7	TGTGCCAGTAGTATAGTCATCTCGGGGGGCTACGAGCAGTACTTC	CASSIVISGGYEQYF
.	17	TRBD1	TRBV20-1	TRBJ1-2	TGCAGTGCTAGAGATCATTCCCAGGGACAGGGGGCGCGTGGCTACACCTTC	CSARDHSQGQGARGYTF
few	15	TRBD1	TRBV12-3/TRBV12-4	TRBJ1-1	TGTGCCAGCAGTTTAGAGACAGGGACGGGGACTGAAGCTTTCTTT	CASSLETGTGTEAFF
many	17	.	TRBV2	TRBJ2-2	TGTGCCAGCAGTGAAGCTTTCTCGTCAAGAAACACCGGGGAGCTGTTTTTT	CASSEAFSSRNTGELFF
many	15	.	TRBV11-2	TRBJ2-7	TGTGCCAGCAGAAGACCCGGGACTGGTCTCTACGAGCAGTACTTC	CASRRPGTGLYEQYF
.	13	TRBD2	TRBV25-1	TRBJ2-4	TGTGCCAGCGGAACTAGCGGGAGGGGCATTCAGTACTTC	CASGTSGRGIQYF
few	15	.	TRBV20-1	TRBJ1-1	TGCAGTGCTAGAGATCCCCAGACGTTGGGGGCTGAAGCTTTCTTT	CSARDPQTLGAEAFF
once	17	TRBD1	TRBV4-1	TRBJ1-5	TGCGCCAGCAGCCCACAGGGGAGGGGGACATCGGGTCAGCCCCAGCATTTT	CASSPQGRGTSGQPQHF
few	12	.	TRBV18	TRBJ2-7	TGTGCCAGCTCACCTGCATCCTACGAGCAGTACTTC	CASSPASYEQYF
many	12	.	TRBV12-3/TRBV12-4	TRBJ2-7	TGTGCCAGCAGTCGGGACTCCAAAGAGCAGTACTTC	CASSRDSKEQYF
few	16	TRBD1	TRBV28	TRBJ2-2	TGTGCCAGCAGTTTACCTACGGGACAGGTCACCGGGGAGCTGTTTTTT	CASSLPTGQVTGELFF
.	16	TRBD1	TRBV19	TRBJ1-5	TGTGCCAGTAGTATAGAACAGGGGGCGTACGAACAGCCCCAGCATTTT	CASSIEQGAYEQPQHF
many	15	TRBD1	TRBV6-2/TRBV6-3	TRBJ1-6	TGTGCCACATCGACCGGACAGGGCATGGAATTAGCCCTCCACTTT	CATSTGQGMELALHF
many	16	TRBD1	TRBV28	TRBJ1-1	TGTGCCAGCAGTCCCTTCGACGACAGGGCTGGGTCTGAAGCTTTCTTT	CASSPFDDRAGSEAFF
.	13	TRBD1	TRBV29-1	TRBJ1-2	TGCAGCGTCCGGGACAGGAGTTTCTATGGCTACACCTTC	CSVRDRSFYGYTF
.	12	.	TRBV29-1	TRBJ2-7	TGCAGCGCCCGGGACCCCGGAAACGAGCAGTACTTC	CSARDPGNEQYF
many	15	.	TRBV29-1	TRBJ1-5	TGCAGCGTTGTAGCCGTGGGTGGAGGCAATCAGCCCCAGCATTTT	CSVVAVGGGNQPQHF
.	14	TRBD2	TRBV2	TRBJ2-7	TGTGCCAGCAGTGTTGCGGGGGGGGCCAGCGAGCAGTACTTC	CASSVAGGASEQYF
.	16	.	TRBV3-1	TRBJ2-5	TGTGCCAGCAGCCAAGGGCTAGCGTATAACCAAGAGACCCAGTACTTC	CASSQGLAYNQETQYF
.	13	TRBD1	TRBV5-5	TRBJ1-3	TGTGCCAGCAGCAAAGGACAGGGAGACACCATATATTTT	CASSKGQGDTIYF
once	15	TRBD1	TRBV18	TRBJ1-2	TGTGCCAGCTCACTTATCACCGGGACAGCTTATGGCTACACCTTC	CASSLITGTAYGYTF
.	16	.	TRBV30	TRBJ1-5	TGTGCCTGGAGTCTAAAGACAGTATATAGCAATCAGCCCCAGCATTTT	CAWSLKTVYSNQPQHF
few	15	.	TRBV25-1	TRBJ2-2	TGTGCCAGCACCCCCTCCGGGACTAACACCGGGGAGCTGTTTTTT	CASTPSGTNTGELFF
.	12	.	TRBV6-1	TRBJ1-1	TGTGCCAGCAGTACACTTGACAGTGAAGCTTTCTTT	CASSTLDSEAFF
once	14	.	TRBV20-1	TRBJ2-7	TGCAGTGCTGAGGGACATCAAAACGGCTACGAGCAGTACTTC	CSAEGHQNGYEQYF
.	17	.	TRBV7-9	TRBJ1-1	TGTGCCAGCAGCTTAGCTACCGGGGGCCCTCCCTTACCTGAAGCTTTCTTT	CASSLATGGPPLPEAFF
.	15	.	TRBV24-1	TRBJ2-5	TGTGCCACCAGTGATTTTAACGGAGAACAAGAGACCCAGTACTTC	CATSDFNGEQETQYF
few	15	.	TRBV2	TRBJ1-5	TGTGCCAGCAGCGCAACGCGGGGCCGGAATCAGCCCCAGCATTTT	CASSATRGRNQPQHF
.	15	.	TRBV5-1	TRBJ2-7	TGCGCCAGCAGCCCACGTGAAGGGGGACTCTACGAGCAGTACTTC	CASSPREGGLYEQYF
many	14	TRBD1	TRBV6-1	TRBJ1-1	TGTGCCAGCAGTGAAACAGGCAGGGGGACTGAAGCTTTCTTT	CASSETGRGTEAFF
.	13	TRBD1	TRBV13	TRBJ2-5	TGTGCCAGCAGCCAAGGGACAGAAGAGACCCAGTACTTC	CASSQGTEETQYF
.	14	.	TRBV20-1	TRBJ1-2	TGCAGTGCTAGAGATCGGGTCCGCCTCTATGGCTACACCTTC	CSARDRVRLYGYTF
few	18	.	TRBV20-1	TRBJ2-7	TGCAGTGCTAGAGATTCCCGGATCGCCGGGGAGGCCACCTACGAGCAGTACTTC	CSARDSRIAGEATYEQYF
many	13	.	TRBV20-1	TRBJ2-7	TGCAGTGCCTCCCAGACCGGAGCGGGCGAGCAGTACTTC	CSASQTGAGEQYF
.	13	.	TRBV13	TRBJ2-2	TGTGCCAGCAGCCTCGGGGTCTCCGGGGAGCTGTTTTTT	CASSLGVSGELFF
few	17	.	TRBV28	TRBJ1-5	TGTGCCAGCAGCCGAGAGACAGCTATTGTGGGTTTTCAGCCCCAGCATTTT	CASSRETAIVGFQPQHF
many	13	.	TRBV29-1	TRBJ2-5	TGCAGCGTTGAAGGGACTACCGCGGGGACCCAGTACTTC	CSVEGTTAGTQYF
few	14	.	TRBV30	TRBJ1-2	TGTGCCTGGAGTGTACTATCACAGGGCGACGGCTACACCTTC	CAWSVLSQGDGYTF
.	9	.	TRBV20-1	TRBJ1-5	TGCAGTGTAGGCCAGCCCCAGCATTTT	CSVGQPQHF
.	16	TRBD2	TRBV30	TRBJ2-2	TGTGCCTGGAGTGTACTAGCGGGTACGAACACCGGGGAGCTGTTTTTT	CAWSVLAGTNTGELFF
few	16	.	TRBV11-2	TRBJ2-1	TGTGCCAGCAGCTTATTAGGGGCGGGCTCCTACAATGAGCAGTTCTTC	CASSLLGAGSYNEQFF
many	11	.	TRBV29-1	TRBJ1-1	TGCAGCGTTTACCGGAACACTGAAGCTTTCTTT	CSVYRNTEAFF
.	15	TRBD1	TRBV7-2	TRBJ1-2	TGTGCCAGCAAGAGGAGGGGACAGGGCAACTATGGCTACACCTTC	CASKRRGQGNYGYTF
many	13	.	TRBV28	TRBJ1-2	TGTGCCAGCAGACCGCCGGGAGAATATGGCTACACCTTC	CASRPPGEYGYTF
.	14	TRBD1	TRBV10-2	TRBJ1-4	TGCGCCAGCAGGACAGGGCGAGCTAATGAAAAACTGTTTTTT	CASRTGRANEKLFF
many	14	TRBD1	TRBV2	TRBJ2-4	TGTGCCAGCAGTGCAACAGGGGTTCAAAACATTCAGTACTTC	CASSATGVQNIQYF